Only a few counts were recorded for the clone carrying this T cell receptor (beta chain). Its cognate antigen is unknown. Each single cDNA molecule received a unique molecular identifier. TCRdb reanalysed the 5' RACE reads using MiXCR and keeps one entry per CDR3 protein. The sample contains tens of thousands of distinct CDR3 sequences, just under 9% of which appear only once. The sample is drawn from a study of early T cells in non-severe SARS-CoV-2 infection. Study overall: Bulk RNA from unsorted whole blood was sequenced; chains were unpaired.

Broader study findings: In VDJdb matching, anti-spike CD8 responses were favored while private and CD4 specificities went missing.

The clonotype comes from an adult who was a healthcare worker with PCR-confirmed SARS-CoV-2 infection or an uninfected control (not recorded which). Sequenced input: whole blood.

The CDR3 bases are TGTGCCAGCAGCCCCAAGGCCGGGGGCGTGATGGCTTTCTTT. This gives the protein CASSPKAGGVMAFF. This rearrangement joins TRBV3-1 to TRBJ1-1; possible D gene TRBD1, 6 bases. The V and J ends lost 4 bases and 11 bases respectively, with 20 bases between them. Germline V gene data show CDR1 as LGHDT and CDR2 as YNNKEL (reference sequence). The CDR3 runs to 14 residues.